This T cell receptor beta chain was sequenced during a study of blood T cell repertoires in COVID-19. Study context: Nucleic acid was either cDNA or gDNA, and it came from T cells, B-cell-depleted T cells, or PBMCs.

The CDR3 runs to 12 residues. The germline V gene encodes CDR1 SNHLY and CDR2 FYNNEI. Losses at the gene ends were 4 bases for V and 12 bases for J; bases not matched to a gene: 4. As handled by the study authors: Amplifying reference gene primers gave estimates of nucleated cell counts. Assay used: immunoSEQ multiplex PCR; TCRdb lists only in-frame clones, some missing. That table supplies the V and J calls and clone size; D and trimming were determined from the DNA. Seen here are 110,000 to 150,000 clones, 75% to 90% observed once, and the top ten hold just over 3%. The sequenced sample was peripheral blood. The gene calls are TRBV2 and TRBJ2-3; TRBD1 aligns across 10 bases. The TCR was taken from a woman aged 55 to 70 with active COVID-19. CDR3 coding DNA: TGTGCCAGCAGTGCGGGACAGGGGCCCCAGTATTTT. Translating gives CASSAGQGPQYF.